The rows below give T cell receptor beta chains drawn from one sample of a study of TIL therapy for anti-PD-1-resistant metastatic lung cancer. TCRdb keeps only in-frame clones here, not all; method: immunoSEQ multiplex PCR. The profile covers about 19,000 clones, with roughly 85% appearing a single time and 7% to 9% taken by the ten largest. This material consisted of blood, taken at baseline. These receptors were taken from a person between 25 and 80 years old with non-small cell lung cancer. Each CDR3 is given with its conserved first and last residue. The D gene is left open where the match is weak. Some rows have no size entry. The others give once, few or many, or a class for an expanded clone.

-,-,TRBJ1-3,TRBV12-3/TRBV12-4,CACGGPSGNTIYF,TGTGCCTGCGGGGGTCCCTCTGGAAACACCATATATTTT
-,-,TRBJ2-3,TRBV19,CATWGGITDTQYF,TGTGCCACCTGGGGGGGCATTACAGATACGCAGTATTTT
-,TRBD1,TRBJ2-2,TRBV25-1,CASGQDNTGELFF,TGTGCCAGTGGACAGGACAACACCGGGGAGCTGTTTTTT
once,TRBD1,TRBJ2-2,TRBV2,CASRGRTGKGTGELFF,TGTGCCAGCAGGGGCCGGACAGGGAAAGGCACCGGGGAGCTGTTTTTT
-,-,TRBJ2-3,TRBV5-4,CASSLGGWADTQYF,TGTGCCAGCAGCTTGGGAGGTTGGGCAGATACGCAGTATTTT
-,-,TRBJ1-3,TRBV7-2,CASSFGNTIYF,TGTGCCAGCAGCTTTGGAAACACCATATATTTT
-,-,TRBJ2-3,TRBV12-3/TRBV12-4,CASSLGGGTQYF,TGTGCCAGCAGTTTAGGTGGGGGTACGCAGTATTTT
once,TRBD2,TRBJ2-1,TRBV7-3,CASSFTGGTNEQFF,TGTGCCAGCAGCTTTACGGGGGGGACGAATGAGCAGTTCTTC
-,-,TRBJ2-6,TRBV12-2,CASRPFFKRAGANVLTF,TGTGCAAGTCGTCCATTTTTTAAACGGGCTGGGGCCAACGTCCTGACTTTC
-,TRBD1,TRBJ2-1,TRBV28,CATKNRGYNEQFF,TGTGCCACAAAAAACAGGGGCTACAATGAGCAGTTCTTC
-,TRBD1,TRBJ1-5,TRBV27,CASSPTDRVGNQPQHF,TGTGCCAGCAGTCCCACGGACAGGGTGGGTAATCAGCCCCAGCATTTT
-,-,TRBJ2-3,TRBV29-1,CSVERLGTDTQYF,TGCAGCGTTGAACGGCTAGGCACAGATACGCAGTATTTT
-,-,TRBJ1-5,TRBV15,CATSRDHSLQPQHF,TGTGCCACCAGCAGAGATCACAGCCTTCAGCCCCAGCATTTT
-,TRBD2,TRBJ2-7,TRBV4-2,CASSQITSGDFYEQYF,TGTGCCAGCAGCCAGATTACTAGCGGGGATTTCTACGAGCAGTACTTC
few,TRBD2,TRBJ2-3,TRBV4-2,CASSQDRGGGADTQYF,TGTGCCAGCAGCCAAGATAGGGGCGGGGGGGCAGATACGCAGTATTTT
-,TRBD2,TRBJ2-7,TRBV11-2,CASSWSGSGEQYF,TGTGCCAGCAGTTGGAGCGGGAGTGGGGAGCAGTACTTC
-,TRBD2,TRBJ2-7,TRBV28,CASSPSGSTYEQYF,TGTGCCAGCAGTCCTAGCGGGTCAACCTACGAGCAGTACTTC
-,-,TRBJ2-2,TRBV9,CASSVVNGELFF,TGTGCCAGCAGCGTAGTCAACGGGGAGCTGTTTTTT
-,-,TRBJ1-5,TRBV6-5,CASRQNQPQHF,TGTGCCAGCAGGCAGAATCAGCCCCAGCATTTT
once,-,TRBJ2-1,TRBV12-5,CASGLVVWEGGSENEQFF,TGTGCTAGTGGTTTGGTAGTCTGGGAAGGGGGGAGCGAAAATGAGCAGTTCTTC
-,TRBD1,TRBJ1-2,TRBV28,CASSLAGQGDNYGYTF,TGTGCCAGCAGCCTTGCAGGACAGGGAGATAACTATGGCTACACCTTC
-,-,TRBJ1-1,TRBV7-2,CASSSQGGNTEAFF,TGTGCCAGCAGCTCCCAAGGAGGGAACACTGAAGCTTTCTTT
-,-,TRBJ1-1,TRBV18,CASSPVDGSEAFF,TGTGCCAGCTCACCGGTGGACGGTTCTGAAGCTTTCTTT
-,-,TRBJ2-3,TRBV4-1,CASSQDGIQTKDTQYF,TGCGCCAGCAGCCAAGATGGAATCCAGACGAAAGATACGCAGTATTTT
-,-,TRBJ1-4,TRBV19,CASSRQEYEKLFF,TGTGCCAGTAGTCGACAGGAGTATGAAAAACTGTTTTTT
-,-,TRBJ2-1,TRBV6-5,CASLKDSTYNEQFF,TGTGCCAGCTTGAAGGACAGCACCTACAATGAGCAGTTCTTC
-,TRBD1,TRBJ1-4,TRBV5-4,CASSLGGQGGYEKLFF,TGTGCCAGCAGCCTCGGCGGACAGGGAGGTTACGAAAAACTGTTTTTT
once,-,TRBJ2-7,TRBV7-8,CASSFLLDGQYYEQYF,TGTGCCAGCAGCTTCCTCTTGGATGGACAGTACTACGAGCAGTACTTC
-,-,TRBJ1-2,TRBV14,CASSPSGRYYGYTF,TGTGCCAGCAGCCCCTCTGGGAGGTACTATGGCTACACCTTC
-,TRBD2,TRBJ2-7,TRBV2,CASRGIRRELGYEQYF,TGTGCCAGCCGAGGAATTCGGCGGGAGTTAGGGTACGAGCAGTACTTC
-,TRBD1,TRBJ2-2,TRBV11-2,CASQGGPDTGELFF,TGTGCCAGCCAAGGGGGCCCAGACACCGGGGAGCTGTTTTTT